The rows below give T cell receptor beta chains drawn from one sample of a study of T and B cells in COVID-19 patients. TCRdb processed the multiplex PCR reads anew with MiXCR; each CDR3 protein has one entry. In the table there are 24,000 or so distinct CDR3 sequences, 32% of which are singletons. Sequenced material: blood. These receptor sequences come from a human donor who had recovered from COVID-19. CDR3s include the opening cysteine and the closing phenylalanine or tryptophan. Fields, in order: V gene, clone size, J gene, D gene, CDR3 protein, CDR3 DNA. The D gene is left open where the match is weak. Size is stated for part of the rows, as once, few or many counts, or as a class when the clone is expanded.

TRBV6-2/TRBV6-3	few	TRBJ2-1	TRBD2	CASSPLAGVLYNEQFF	TGTGCCAGCAGCCCCCTAGCGGGAGTCCTCTACAATGAGCAGTTCTTC
TRBV18	many	TRBJ1-2	NA	CASSPPSYGYTF	TGTGCCAGCTCACCGCCCTCCTATGGCTACACCTTC
TRBV19	few	TRBJ1-1	NA	CASSQTENTEAFF	TGTGCCAGTAGCCAGACAGAGAACACTGAAGCTTTCTTT
TRBV6-5	NA	TRBJ2-1	TRBD2	CASSYLSGRLRDEQFF	TGTGCCAGCAGTTACCTTAGCGGGAGGCTCAGGGATGAGCAGTTCTTC
TRBV20-1	NA	TRBJ1-5	NA	CSARQVNSNQPQHF	TGCAGTGCGAGACAGGTTAATAGCAATCAGCCCCAGCATTTT
TRBV5-5	NA	TRBJ2-7	TRBD2	CASSFRVTSGEQYF	TGTGCCAGCAGCTTTCGTGTGACTAGCGGCGAGCAGTACTTC
TRBV10-3	NA	TRBJ2-7	NA	CAISQNYEQYF	TGTGCCATCAGTCAGAACTACGAGCAGTACTTC
TRBV11-1	few	TRBJ1-5	TRBD1	CASSFSLDRDQPQHF	TGTGCCAGCAGCTTTTCCTTGGACAGGGATCAGCCCCAGCATTTT
TRBV6-5	NA	TRBJ2-3	TRBD2	CASSYSPSGGAKDTQYF	TGTGCCAGCAGTTACTCTCCTAGCGGGGGGGCCAAAGATACGCAGTATTTT
TRBV18	few	TRBJ1-1	NA	CASSLDSEAFF	TGTGCCAGCTCCCTTGACAGTGAAGCTTTCTTT
TRBV11-1	medium-sized	TRBJ2-5	TRBD2	CASSLDPRGQETQYF	TGTGCCAGCAGCTTAGACCCGCGGGGGCAAGAGACCCAGTACTTC
TRBV5-6	few	TRBJ2-1	TRBD2	CASSVGLASYNEQFF	TGTGCCAGCAGCGTGGGACTAGCCTCCTACAATGAGCAGTTCTTC
TRBV20-1	few	TRBJ2-3	NA	CSASDTQDTQYF	TGCAGTGCTAGCGACACGCAAGATACGCAGTATTTT
TRBV5-6	medium-sized	TRBJ2-3	NA	CASREDLEDTQYF	TGTGCCAGCAGGGAGGACTTGGAAGATACGCAGTATTTT
TRBV29-1	many	TRBJ1-5	TRBD1	CSVSTGGSNQPQHF	TGCAGCGTCTCAACAGGGGGGAGCAATCAGCCCCAGCATTTT
TRBV30	NA	TRBJ1-2	NA	CAWSRDSPDGYTF	TGTGCCTGGAGTAGAGACAGCCCCGATGGCTACACCTTC
TRBV28	NA	TRBJ2-1	TRBD2	CASSSTLRLAGVVRQFF	TGTGCCAGCAGTTCAACCCTAAGACTAGCGGGAGTGGTCAGGCAGTTCTTC
TRBV19	medium-sized	TRBJ2-2	NA	CASSQDLNTGELFF	TGTGCCAGTAGTCAAGACTTGAACACCGGGGAGCTGTTTTTT
TRBV7-2	NA	TRBJ2-7	NA	CASSLEGRSLSYEQYF	TGTGCCAGCAGCTTAGAAGGCAGGTCTCTCTCCTACGAGCAGTACTTC
TRBV18	many	TRBJ2-7	NA	CASSIDRTSYEQYF	TGTGCCAGCTCGATAGACAGGACCTCCTACGAGCAGTACTTC
TRBV7-6	NA	TRBJ2-3	NA	CASSATSTDTQYF	TGTGCCAGCAGCGCGACTAGCACAGATACGCAGTATTTT